This T cell receptor beta chain is from a study of blood T cell repertoires in COVID-19. Study context: The samples span acute and convalescent COVID-19 from the United States, Italy and Spain. Sources were T cells, B-cell-depleted T cells, or PBMCs; the material itself was cDNA or gDNA.

This clone was seen a single time. The CDR3 spans 15 residues. The J segment lost 1 base and the V segment lost 0 bases, leaving 3 bases of the junction unmatched. Germline V gene lookup returns CDR1 LGHNA and CDR2 YSLEER. Those enrolled in Seattle joined during active infection and were followed longitudinally afterward. In the authors' methods: From reference gene primer amplification, estimates of nucleated cell counts were derived. Libraries were prepared by immunoSEQ multiplex PCR; TCRdb keeps only in-frame clonotypes and omits some of them. Clone size and V and J calls were adopted from that table, with D and trimming inferred from the DNA. The table includes about 200,000 clones, 85% detected once.

The sequence was obtained from a man aged 55 to 70 with COVID-19, enrolled during active disease. Sequences were obtained from peripheral blood. The chain links TRBV4-3 to TRBJ2-7; 7 bases match TRBD1. This chain's CDR3 is CASSQDLDRSYEQYF. CDR3 DNA: TGCGCCAGCAGCCAAGATCTGGACAGGTCCTACGAGCAGTACTTC.